This is a list of T cell receptor beta chains from one sample in a study of T cells in Graves' hyperthyroidism and ophthalmopathy. TCRdb re-called the multiplex PCR reads with MiXCR, one entry per CDR3 protein. The sample consists of more than 500,000 distinct CDR3 sequences, over 12% of them appearing once. Material: blood. The receptors were sampled from a woman in her thirties or forties with Graves' ophthalmopathy. Both conserved end residues are trimmed from each CDR3.

V: TRBV27; CDR3: ASSSRLAASSYEQY
V: TRBV24-1; CDR3: ATSDTSTGSEQY
V: TRBV6-1; CDR3: ASANRVGYLNTEAF
V: TRBV6-2/TRBV6-3; CDR3: ASSVEYGYT
V: TRBV28; CDR3: ASSPPAGRQETQY
V: TRBV12-3/TRBV12-4; CDR3: ASSSDLQETQY
V: TRBV6-1; CDR3: ASLGVYSNQPQH
V: TRBV29-1; CDR3: SVPVRNYGYT
V: TRBV30; CDR3: AWSGKGARETQY
V: TRBV11-2; CDR3: ASSLVSGGNYWEQY
V: TRBV12-3/TRBV12-4; CDR3: ASTPRVAGDRYEQY
V: TRBV6-2/TRBV6-3; CDR3: ASTDSTYEQY
V: TRBV13; CDR3: ASSLVGEFGNTQY
V: TRBV30; CDR3: AWKGPLAGGIIDTQY
V: TRBV11-2; CDR3: ASSRLIQGANGYA
V: TRBV11-3; CDR3: ASSLDQELETQY
V: TRBV6-5; CDR3: ASRSTGTWGGTQY
V: TRBV7-6; CDR3: ASSLGGNGAGANVLT
V: TRBV14; CDR3: ASSVSTQSYTEAF
V: TRBV29-1; CDR3: SVEMQRTNYGYT
V: TRBV10-3; CDR3: AISVEGETQY
V: TRBV6-1; CDR3: ASSGTGQSNQPQH
V: TRBV20-1; CDR3: SAPTSGRETQY
V: TRBV7-2; CDR3: ASSSWDRGHSRETQY
V: TRBV4-2; CDR3: ASSHSGVGGSYEQY
V: TRBV19; CDR3: ASSIEGIASGANVLT
V: TRBV9; CDR3: ASSVATGEETQY
V: TRBV7-9; CDR3: ASSLGTANTIY